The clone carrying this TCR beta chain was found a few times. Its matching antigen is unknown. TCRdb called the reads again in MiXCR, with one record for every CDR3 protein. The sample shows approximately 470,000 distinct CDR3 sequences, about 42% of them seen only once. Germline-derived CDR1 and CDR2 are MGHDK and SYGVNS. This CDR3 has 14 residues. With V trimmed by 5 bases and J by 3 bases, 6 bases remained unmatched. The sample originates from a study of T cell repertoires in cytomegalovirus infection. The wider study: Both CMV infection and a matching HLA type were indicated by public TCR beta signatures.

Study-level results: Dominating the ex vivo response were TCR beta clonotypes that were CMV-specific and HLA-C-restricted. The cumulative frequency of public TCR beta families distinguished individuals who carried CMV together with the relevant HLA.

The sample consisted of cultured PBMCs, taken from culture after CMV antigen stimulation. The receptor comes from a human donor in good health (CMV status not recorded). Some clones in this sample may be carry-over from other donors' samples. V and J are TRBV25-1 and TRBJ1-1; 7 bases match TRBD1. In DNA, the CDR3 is TGTGCCAGCAGTCCAGGGGGGTTGGACACTGAAGCTTTCTTT. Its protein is CASSPGGLDTEAFF.